These T cell receptor beta chains were read from a single sample in a study of blood T cell repertoires in COVID-19. Here immunoSEQ multiplex PCR was the method, and the copy in TCRdb shows in-frame clones only, minus some. The sample contains approximately 250,000 clones, 84% of which appear only once. Sequenced: peripheral blood. The receptors were gathered from a man aged 45-65 years with acute or convalescent COVID-19. CDR3s leave out the opening cysteine and the closing phenylalanine or tryptophan.

TRBV11-3	TRBJ2-1	11	ASSLGFRGRQF
TRBV19	TRBJ1-3	13	ASTPDRGPGNTIY
TRBV12-3/TRBV12-4	TRBJ1-5	11	ASIDRKDQPQH
TRBV11-3	TRBJ2-7	13	ASSLAAGAVNEQY
TRBV5-5	TRBJ1-2	12	ASSLIRGRDGYT
TRBV9	TRBJ2-2	14	ASSVGGSMNTGELF
TRBV2	TRBJ2-2	15	ASSERDSGSGTGELF
TRBV7-3	TRBJ1-3	12	ASSPQGRGNTIY
TRBV12-5	TRBJ1-2	13	ASGLVWDRPGGYT
TRBV5-1	TRBJ2-1	10	ASSVNRDLSF